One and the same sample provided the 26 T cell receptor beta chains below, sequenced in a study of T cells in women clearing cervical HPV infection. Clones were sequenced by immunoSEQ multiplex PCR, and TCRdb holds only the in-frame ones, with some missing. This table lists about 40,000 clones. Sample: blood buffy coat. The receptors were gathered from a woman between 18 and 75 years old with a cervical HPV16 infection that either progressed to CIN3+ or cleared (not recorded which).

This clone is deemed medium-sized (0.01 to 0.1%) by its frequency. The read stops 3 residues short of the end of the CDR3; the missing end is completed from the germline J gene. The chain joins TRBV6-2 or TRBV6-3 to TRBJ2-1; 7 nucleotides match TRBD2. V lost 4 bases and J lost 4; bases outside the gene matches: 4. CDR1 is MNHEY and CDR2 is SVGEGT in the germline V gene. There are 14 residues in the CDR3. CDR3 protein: CASSWASGYNEQFF. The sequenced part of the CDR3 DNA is TGTGCCAGCAGTTGGGCTAGCGGTTACAATGAG.

The sequenced part of the CDR3 DNA is TGTGCCAGCAGCCTTAGCGATGAAAAA. Its translation is CASSLSDEK. The entire CDR3 protein reads CASSLSDEKLFF. The V gene is TRBV7-9, the J gene TRBJ1-4, with D hard to call. From the germline J gene comes the end of the CDR3, since the read stops 3 residues before it. There are 12 residues in the CDR3. Trimming took off 5 bases at V and 6 bases at J, with 7 bases between the two ends. Germline CDR1 and CDR2: SEHNR and FQNEAQ (reference sequence).

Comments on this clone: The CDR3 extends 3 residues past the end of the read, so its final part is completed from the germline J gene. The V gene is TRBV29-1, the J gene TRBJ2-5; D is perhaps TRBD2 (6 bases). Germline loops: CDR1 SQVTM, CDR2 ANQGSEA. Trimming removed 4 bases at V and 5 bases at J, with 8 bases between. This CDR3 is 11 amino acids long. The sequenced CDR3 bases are TGCAGCGTTGTTGGAGGGGAGACC. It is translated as CSVVGGET. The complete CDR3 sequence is CSVVGGETQYF.

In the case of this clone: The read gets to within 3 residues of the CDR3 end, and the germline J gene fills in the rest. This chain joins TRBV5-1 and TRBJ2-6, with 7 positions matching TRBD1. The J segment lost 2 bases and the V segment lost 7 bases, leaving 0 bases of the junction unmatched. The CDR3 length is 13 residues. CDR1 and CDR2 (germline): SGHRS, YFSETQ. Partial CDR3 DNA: TGCGCCAGCCAGGGGGCTGGGGCCAACGTC. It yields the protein CASQGAGANV. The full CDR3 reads CASQGAGANVLTF.

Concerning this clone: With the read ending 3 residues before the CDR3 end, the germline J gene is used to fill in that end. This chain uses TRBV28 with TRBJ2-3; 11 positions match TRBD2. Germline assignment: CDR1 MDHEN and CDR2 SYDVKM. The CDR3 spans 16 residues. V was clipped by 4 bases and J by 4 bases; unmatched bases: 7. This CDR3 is CASSSRLAGGSDTQYF. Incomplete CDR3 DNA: TGTGCCAGCAGTTCCCGTCTAGCGGGGGGCTCAGATACG.

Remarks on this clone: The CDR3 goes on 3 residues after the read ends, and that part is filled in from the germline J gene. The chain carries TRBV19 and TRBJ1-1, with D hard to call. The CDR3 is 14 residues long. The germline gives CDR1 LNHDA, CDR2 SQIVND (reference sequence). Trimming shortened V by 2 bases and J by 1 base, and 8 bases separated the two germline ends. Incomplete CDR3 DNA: TGTGCCAGTAGTATATGGTCAGGGAACACTGAA. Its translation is CASSIWSGNTE. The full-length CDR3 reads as CASSIWSGNTEAFF.

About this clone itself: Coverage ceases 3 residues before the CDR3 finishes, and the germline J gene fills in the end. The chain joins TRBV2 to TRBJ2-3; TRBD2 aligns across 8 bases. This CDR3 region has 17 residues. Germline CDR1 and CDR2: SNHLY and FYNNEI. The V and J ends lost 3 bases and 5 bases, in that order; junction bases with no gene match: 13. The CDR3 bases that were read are TGTGCCAGCAGTGACCACCTCGGGGGGGACGGGGAAGATACG. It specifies CASSDHLGGDGEDT. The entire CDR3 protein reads CASSDHLGGDGEDTQYF.

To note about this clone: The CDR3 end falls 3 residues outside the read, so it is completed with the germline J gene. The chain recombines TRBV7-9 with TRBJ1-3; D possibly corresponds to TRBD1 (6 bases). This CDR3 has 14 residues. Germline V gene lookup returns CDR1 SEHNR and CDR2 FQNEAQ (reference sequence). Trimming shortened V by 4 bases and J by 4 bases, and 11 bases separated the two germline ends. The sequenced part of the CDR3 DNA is TGTGCCAGCAGCTCCAGGGGTAGCGGAAACACC. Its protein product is CASSSRGSGNT. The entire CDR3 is CASSSRGSGNTIYF.

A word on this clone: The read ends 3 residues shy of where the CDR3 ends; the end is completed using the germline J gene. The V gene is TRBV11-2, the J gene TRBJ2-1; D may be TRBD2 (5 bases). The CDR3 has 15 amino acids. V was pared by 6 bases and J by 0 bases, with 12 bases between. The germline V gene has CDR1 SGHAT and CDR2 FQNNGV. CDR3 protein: CASRVSVNSYNEQFF. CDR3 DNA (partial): TGTGCCAGCAGAGTTAGCGTGAACTCCTACAATGAG.

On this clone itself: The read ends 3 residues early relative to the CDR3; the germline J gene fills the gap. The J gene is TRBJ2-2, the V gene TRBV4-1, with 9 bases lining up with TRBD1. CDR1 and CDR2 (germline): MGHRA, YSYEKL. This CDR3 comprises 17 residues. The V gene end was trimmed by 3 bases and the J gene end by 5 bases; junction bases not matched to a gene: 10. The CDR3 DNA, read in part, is TGCGCCAGCAGCCATAGGCCAGGAGGACAGGGGACCGGGGAG. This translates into CASSHRPGGQGTGE. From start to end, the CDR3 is CASSHRPGGQGTGELFF.

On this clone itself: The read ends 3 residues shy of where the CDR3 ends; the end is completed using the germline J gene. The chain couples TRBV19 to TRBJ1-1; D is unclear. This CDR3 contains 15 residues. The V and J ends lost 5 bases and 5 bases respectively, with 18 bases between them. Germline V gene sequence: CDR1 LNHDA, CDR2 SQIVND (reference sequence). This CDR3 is CASSPLEGAGTEAFF. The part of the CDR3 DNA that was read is TGTGCCAGTAGTCCCTTGGAGGGCGCGGGGACTGAA. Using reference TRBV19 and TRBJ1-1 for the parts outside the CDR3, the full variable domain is DGGITQSPKYLFRKEGQNVTLSCEQNLNHDAMYWYRQDPGQGLRLIYYSQIVNDFQKGDIAEGYSVSREKKESFPLTVTSAQKNPTAFYLCASSPLEGAGTEAFFGQGTRLTVV.

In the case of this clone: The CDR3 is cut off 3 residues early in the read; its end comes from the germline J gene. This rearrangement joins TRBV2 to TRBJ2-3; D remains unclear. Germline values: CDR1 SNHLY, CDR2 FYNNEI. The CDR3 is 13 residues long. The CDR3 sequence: CASKPDSNQPQYF. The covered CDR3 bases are TGTGCCAGCAAGCCTGATAGCAATCAGCCG. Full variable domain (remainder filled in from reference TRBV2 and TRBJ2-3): EPEVTQTPSHQVTQMGQEVILRCVPISNHLYFYWYRQILGQKVEFLVSFYNNEISEKSEIFDDQFSVERPDGSNFTLKIRSTKLEDSAMYFCASKPDSNQPQYFGPGTRLTVL.

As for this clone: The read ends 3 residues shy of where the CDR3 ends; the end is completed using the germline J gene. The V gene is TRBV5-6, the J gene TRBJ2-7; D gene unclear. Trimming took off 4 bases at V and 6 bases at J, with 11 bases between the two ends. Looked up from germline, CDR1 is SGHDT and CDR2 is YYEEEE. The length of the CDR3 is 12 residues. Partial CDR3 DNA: TGTGCCAGCAGCATCAACCCGGGCGAG. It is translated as CASSINPGE. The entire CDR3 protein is CASSINPGEQYF.

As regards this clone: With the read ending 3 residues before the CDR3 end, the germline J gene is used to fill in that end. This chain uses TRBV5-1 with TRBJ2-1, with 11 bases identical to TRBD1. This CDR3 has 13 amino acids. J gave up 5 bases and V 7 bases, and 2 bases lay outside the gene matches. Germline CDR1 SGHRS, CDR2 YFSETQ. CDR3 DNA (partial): TGCGCCAGCGGGGGACAGGGGGACAATGAG. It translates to CASGGQGDNE. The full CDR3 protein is CASGGQGDNEQFF.

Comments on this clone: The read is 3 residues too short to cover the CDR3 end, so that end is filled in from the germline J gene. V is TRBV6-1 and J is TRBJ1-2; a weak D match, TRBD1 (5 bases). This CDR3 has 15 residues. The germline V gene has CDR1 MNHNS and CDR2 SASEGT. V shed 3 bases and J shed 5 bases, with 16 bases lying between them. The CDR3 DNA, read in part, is TGTGCCAGCAGTGAGCAAATACAGGCCCTTTATGGC. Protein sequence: CASSEQIQALYG. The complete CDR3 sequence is CASSEQIQALYGYTF.

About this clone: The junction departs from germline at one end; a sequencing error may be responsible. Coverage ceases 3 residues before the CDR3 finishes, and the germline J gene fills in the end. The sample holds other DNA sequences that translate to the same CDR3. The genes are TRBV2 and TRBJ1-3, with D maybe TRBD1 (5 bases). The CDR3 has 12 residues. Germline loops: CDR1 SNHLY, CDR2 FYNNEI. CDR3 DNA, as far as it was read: TGTGCCAGCAGGGGGCAGGGAGACACT. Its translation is CASRGQGDT. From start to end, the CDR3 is CASRGQGDTIYF.

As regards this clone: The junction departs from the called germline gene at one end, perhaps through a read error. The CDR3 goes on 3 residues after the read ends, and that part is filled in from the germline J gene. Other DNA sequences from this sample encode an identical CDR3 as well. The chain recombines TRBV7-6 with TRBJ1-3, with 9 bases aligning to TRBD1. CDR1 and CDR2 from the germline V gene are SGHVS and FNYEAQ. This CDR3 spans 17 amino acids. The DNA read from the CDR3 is TGTGCCAGCAGCATAGGACAGGGGCGCAGTTCTGGAAACACG. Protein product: CASSIGQGRSSGNT. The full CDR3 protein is CASSIGQGRSSGNTIYF.

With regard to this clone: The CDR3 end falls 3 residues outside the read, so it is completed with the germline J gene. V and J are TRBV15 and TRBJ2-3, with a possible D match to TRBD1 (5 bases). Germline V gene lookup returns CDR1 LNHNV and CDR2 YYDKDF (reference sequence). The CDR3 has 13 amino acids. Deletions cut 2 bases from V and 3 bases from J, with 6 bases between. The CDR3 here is CATSRYRTDTQYF. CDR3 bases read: TGTGCCACCAGCAGATACAGGACAGATACG.

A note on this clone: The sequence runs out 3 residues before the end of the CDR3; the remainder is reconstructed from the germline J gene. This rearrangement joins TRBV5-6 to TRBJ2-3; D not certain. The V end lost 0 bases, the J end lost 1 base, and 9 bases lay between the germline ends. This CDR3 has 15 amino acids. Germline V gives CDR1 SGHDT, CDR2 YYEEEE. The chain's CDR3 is CASSLDLSGTDTQYF. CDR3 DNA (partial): TGTGCCAGCAGCTTGGACCTCAGTGGCACAGATACG.

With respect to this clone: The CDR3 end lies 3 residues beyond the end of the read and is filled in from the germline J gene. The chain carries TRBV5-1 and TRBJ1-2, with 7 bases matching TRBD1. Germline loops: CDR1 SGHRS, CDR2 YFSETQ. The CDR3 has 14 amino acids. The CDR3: CASSPGTDSYDYTF. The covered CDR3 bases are TGCGCCAGCAGCCCCGGGACAGATTCCTACGAC.

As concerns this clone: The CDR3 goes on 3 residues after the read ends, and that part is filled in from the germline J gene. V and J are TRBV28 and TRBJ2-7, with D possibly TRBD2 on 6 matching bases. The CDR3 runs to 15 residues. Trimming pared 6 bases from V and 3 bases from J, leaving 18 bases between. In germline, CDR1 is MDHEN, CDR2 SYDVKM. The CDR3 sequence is CASSISMGGGYEQYF. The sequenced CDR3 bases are TGTGCCAGCAGCATCTCCATGGGGGGAGGCTACGAG.

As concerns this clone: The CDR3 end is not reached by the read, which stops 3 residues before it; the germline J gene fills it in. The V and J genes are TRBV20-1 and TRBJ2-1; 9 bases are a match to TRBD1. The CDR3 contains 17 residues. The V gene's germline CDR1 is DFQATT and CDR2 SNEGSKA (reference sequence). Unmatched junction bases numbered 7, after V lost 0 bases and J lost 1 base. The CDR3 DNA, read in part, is TGCAGTGCTAGAGATGACAGGGGGGGCCGGTCCTACAATGAG. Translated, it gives CSARDDRGGRSYNE. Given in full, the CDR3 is CSARDDRGGRSYNEQFF.

The CDR3: CASSLPGGGYTF. Incomplete CDR3 DNA: TGTGCCAGCAGCTTGCCAGGGGGCGGC. The V gene is TRBV5-4, the J gene TRBJ1-2; 8 bases are a match to TRBD1. The CDR3 is cut off 3 residues early in the read; its end comes from the germline J gene. The germline CDR1 and CDR2 sequences are SGHNT and YYREEE (reference sequence). This CDR3 has 12 residues.

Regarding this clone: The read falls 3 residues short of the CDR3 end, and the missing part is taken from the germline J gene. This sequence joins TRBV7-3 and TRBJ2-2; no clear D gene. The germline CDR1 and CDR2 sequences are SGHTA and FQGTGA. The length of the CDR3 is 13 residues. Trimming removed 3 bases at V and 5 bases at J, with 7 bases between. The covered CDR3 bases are TGTGCCAGCAGCTTGGCTAGGACCGGGGAG. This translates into CASSLARTGE. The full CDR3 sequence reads CASSLARTGELFF.

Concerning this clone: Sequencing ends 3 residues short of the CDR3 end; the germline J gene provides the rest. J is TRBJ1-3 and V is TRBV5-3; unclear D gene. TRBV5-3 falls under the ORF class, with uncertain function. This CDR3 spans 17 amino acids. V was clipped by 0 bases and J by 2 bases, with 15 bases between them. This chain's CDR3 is CARSLEKGIVAGNTIYF. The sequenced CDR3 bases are TGTGCCAGAAGCTTGGAAAAGGGTATAGTCGCTGGAAACACC.

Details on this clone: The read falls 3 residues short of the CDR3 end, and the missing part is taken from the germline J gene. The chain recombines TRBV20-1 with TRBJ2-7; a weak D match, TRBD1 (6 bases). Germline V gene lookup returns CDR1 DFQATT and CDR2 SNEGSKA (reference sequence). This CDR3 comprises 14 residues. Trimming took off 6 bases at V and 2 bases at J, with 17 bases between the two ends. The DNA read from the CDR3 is TGCAGTGCCGCCTCTCACAGGGATCCCTACGAG. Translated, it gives CSAASHRDPYE. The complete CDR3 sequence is CSAASHRDPYEQYF.